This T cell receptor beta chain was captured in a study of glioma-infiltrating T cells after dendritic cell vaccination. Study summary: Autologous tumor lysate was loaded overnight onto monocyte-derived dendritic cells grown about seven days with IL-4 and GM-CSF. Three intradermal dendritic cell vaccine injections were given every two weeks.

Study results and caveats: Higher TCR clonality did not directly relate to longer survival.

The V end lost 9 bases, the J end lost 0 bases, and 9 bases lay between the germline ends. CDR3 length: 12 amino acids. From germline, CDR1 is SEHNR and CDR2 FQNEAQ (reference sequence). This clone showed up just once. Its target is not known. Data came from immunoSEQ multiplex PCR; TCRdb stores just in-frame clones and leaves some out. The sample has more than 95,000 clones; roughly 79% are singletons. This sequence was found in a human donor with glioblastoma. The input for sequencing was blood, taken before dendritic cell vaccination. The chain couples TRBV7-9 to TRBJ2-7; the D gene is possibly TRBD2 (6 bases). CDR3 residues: CASDSGSYEQYF. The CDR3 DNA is TGTGCCAGTGATAGCGGCTCCTACGAGCAGTACTTC.